The 28 T cell receptor beta chains below were found in one sample sequenced in a study of cytomegalovirus exposure and HLA in healthy donors. The primer mix had 60 Vbeta and 13 Jbeta primers. Assay used: immunoSEQ multiplex PCR; TCRdb lists only in-frame clones, some missing. The sample has roughly 86,000 clones; around 79% are singletons. Sequenced material: PBMCs. The origin of the receptors is a female donor in good health and CMV-seronegative.

The chain has TRBV5-4 and TRBJ2-1; 8 bases match TRBD2. The germline gives CDR1 SGHNT, CDR2 YYREEE (reference sequence). The CDR3 covers 15 residues. The trim removed 5 bases at V and 15 bases at J, leaving 19 bases unmatched. The CDR3 is CASSSRTSPAVGWFF. The CDR3 DNA is TGTGCCAGCAGTTCCCGGACTAGCCCTGCGGTAGGCTGGTTCTTC.

This chain links TRBV5-1 with TRBJ2-7; 9 bases line up with TRBD1. V shed 4 bases, J shed 3 bases, and the junction held 8 bases outside the gene matches. Germline CDR1 SGHRS, CDR2 YFSETQ. This CDR3 is 15 amino acids long. The chain's CDR3 is CASSTGTGLDYEQYF. In DNA, the CDR3 is TGCGCCAGCAGCACCGGGACAGGGTTAGACTACGAGCAGTACTTC.

This chain connects TRBV7-8 to TRBJ1-6; no definite D call. CDR3 size: 18 residues. Germline V gives CDR1 SGHVS, CDR2 FQNEAQ. The germline V and J ends were trimmed by 1 base and 6 bases, with 19 bases remaining between them. The CDR3 here is CASSLVLFRGVGNSPLHF. CDR3 nucleotide sequence: TGTGCCAGCAGCTTAGTGCTGTTTCGAGGAGTGGGTAATTCACCCCTCCACTTT.

The chain employs TRBV28 and TRBJ2-7; the D gene is possibly TRBD2 (6 bases). In germline, CDR1 is MDHEN, CDR2 SYDVKM. The CDR3 contains 14 residues. The ends were cut back, 4 bases at V and 2 bases at J, with 12 bases in the middle. The DNA of the CDR3 is TGTGCCAGCAGTTCCGCGGGGACCACCTACGAGCAGTACTTC. It specifies CASSSAGTTYEQYF.

The chain recombines TRBV19 with TRBJ2-5; 10 bases fit TRBD2. The germline CDR1 and CDR2 sequences are LNHDA and SQIVND (reference sequence). V lost 0 bases to trimming and J lost 5 bases; unmatched junction nucleotides: 6. The length of the CDR3 is 16 residues. DNA of the CDR3: TGTGCCAGTAGTATAGATCTAGCGGGAGAGGGGGAGACCCAGTACTTC. Its translation: CASSIDLAGEGETQYF.

The CDR3, as DNA: TGTGCCAGCAGCGCAGGACCGACACCTTTAGAGGGCGGGGAGCTGTTTTTT. This codes for CASSAGPTPLEGGELFF. The gene calls are TRBV9 and TRBJ2-2, with a weak D call TRBD2 (5 bases). The CDR3 runs 17 residues. The V gene lost 3 bases and the J gene lost 7 bases, with 22 bases spanning the gap. The germline CDR1 and CDR2 sequences are SGDLS and YYNGEE.

CDR3 DNA sequence: TGTGCCAGCCAAGGACAGGGGGCAGGTGGCTACACCTTC. This sequence encodes CASQGQGAGGYTF. The V gene is TRBV19, the J gene TRBJ1-2; TRBD1 matches at 11 bases. The CDR3 totals 13 residues. The J segment lost 7 bases and the V segment lost 9 bases, leaving 7 bases of the junction unmatched. In germline, CDR1 is LNHDA, CDR2 SQIVND (reference sequence).

This clone was counted only a few times. The J gene is TRBJ2-2, the V gene TRBV7-6; D not resolved. Germline V gene sequence: CDR1 SGHVS, CDR2 FNYEAQ. V was clipped by 1 base and J by 2 bases, with 5 bases between them. The CDR3 is 14 amino acids. CDR3 protein: CASSLVANTGELFF. The CDR3, as DNA: TGTGCCAGCAGCTTAGTAGCAAACACCGGGGAGCTGTTTTTT.

V is TRBV30 and J is TRBJ2-1; 7 positions agree with TRBD1. Germline trimming cut 2 bases from V and 5 bases from J; bases unmatched to any gene: 3. The CDR3 sequence is 13 residues long. Looked up from germline, CDR1 is GTSNPN and CDR2 is SVGIG (reference sequence). The CDR3 DNA follows: TGTGCCTGGAGTACCGGACAGGACAATGAGCAGTTCTTC. This gives the protein CAWSTGQDNEQFF.

The chain joins TRBV28 to TRBJ1-5, with TRBD1 as a possible D gene (5 bases). This CDR3 has 17 amino acids. V lost 4 bases and J 1 base, leaving 17 bases between the germline ends. Germline V gene data show CDR1 as MDHEN and CDR2 as SYDVKM. CDR3 DNA sequence: TGTGCCAGCAGTTGGCAGGGAGGTACTTCAAGCAATCAGCCCCAGCATTTT. Translation gives CASSWQGGTSSNQPQHF.

This chain links TRBV7-2 with TRBJ2-7; 11 positions match TRBD2. With V trimmed by 1 base and J by 0 bases, 2 bases remained unmatched. The length of the CDR3 is 16 residues. Germline V gene data show CDR1 as SGHTA and CDR2 as FQGNSA. The CDR3 bases are TGTGCCAGCAGCTTAGGACTAGCGGGGCTCTCCTACGAGCAGTACTTC. Its translation: CASSLGLAGLSYEQYF.

This clone has more than one count but fewer than ten. V usage is TRBV5-1 and J usage is TRBJ2-2; perhaps TRBD2 as D (5 bases). The CDR3 runs to 14 residues. Germline V CDR1 and CDR2: SGHRS, YFSETQ. The ends were cut back, 4 bases at V and 6 bases at J, with 13 bases in the middle. The CDR3 sequence: CASSPPWESGELFF. The DNA of the CDR3 is TGCGCCAGCAGCCCCCCCTGGGAGTCCGGGGAGCTGTTTTTT.

The J gene is TRBJ1-5, the V gene TRBV28, with D maybe TRBD1 (6 bases). This CDR3 region has 14 residues. V gave up 3 bases and J gave up 3 bases, with 9 bases separating them. Germline assignment: CDR1 MDHEN and CDR2 SYDVKM. The DNA for the CDR3 is TGTGCCAGCAGTTTCAGGGGATACAATCAGCCCCAGCATTTT. Translated, it gives CASSFRGYNQPQHF.

The V and J genes are TRBV28 and TRBJ1-2; D ambiguous. Germline lookup yields CDR1 MDHEN and CDR2 SYDVKM. V lost 3 bases, J lost 6 bases, and 17 bases lay in between. This CDR3 contains 15 residues. CDR3 amino acids: CASSFSLGRGHGYTF. DNA for the CDR3: TGTGCCAGCAGTTTTTCCCTCGGCCGAGGCCATGGCTACACCTTC.

The chain employs TRBV5-1 and TRBJ1-4, with TRBD1 matching over 7 bases. Looked up from germline, CDR1 is SGHRS and CDR2 is YFSETQ. The CDR3 contains 15 residues. The junction had 9 bases not matched to a gene; V was cut back by 0 bases and J by 10 bases. Written as DNA, the CDR3 is TGCGCCAGCAGCTTGGAGGGGACAGTTTCAGGAAAACTGTTTTTT. It codes for CASSLEGTVSGKLFF.

This chain links TRBV28 with TRBJ2-1; 11 bases map to TRBD2. This CDR3 contains 16 residues. Trimming took 8 bases from V and 8 from J; bases not matched to a gene: 14. Germline V gene data show CDR1 as MDHEN and CDR2 as SYDVKM. In DNA form, the CDR3 reads TGTGCCAGCCATTCTACTAGCGGGAGCCCTGGGCATGAGCAGTTCTTC. Protein sequence: CASHSTSGSPGHEQFF.

The V call is TRBV18, the J call TRBJ2-1, with TRBD2 identical over 8 bases. CDR3 length: 15 amino acids. With 5 bases clipped from V and 8 bases from J, the junction kept 11 bases outside the gene matches. CDR1 is KGHSH, CDR2 LQKENI, per germline. This CDR3 is CASSESGTSSHEQFF. Written as DNA, the CDR3 is TGTGCCAGCTCAGAATCCGGGACTAGTAGCCATGAGCAGTTCTTC.

The rearrangement uses TRBV29-1 and TRBJ2-1; 9 bases match TRBD2. The junction had 16 bases not matched to a gene; V was cut back by 6 bases and J by 7 bases. Germline CDR1 SQVTM, CDR2 ANQGSEA. The CDR3 extends over 16 amino acids. This CDR3 reads CSVRGVAGVTGNEQFF. The CDR3 DNA reads TGCAGCGTCCGGGGGGTAGCGGGGGTTACTGGAAATGAGCAGTTCTTC.

The chain is built from TRBV28 and TRBJ1-1, with D unclear. V was trimmed by 3 bases and J by 1 base, leaving 6 bases between them. CDR1 and CDR2 (germline): MDHEN, SYDVKM. The CDR3 covers 13 residues. The CDR3 region has the DNA TGTGCCAGCAGTTTGAGAGCGAACACTGAAGCTTTCTTT. Translating it yields CASSLRANTEAFF.

The CDR3 coding sequence is TGTGCCAGCAGTTTATTGGACAGGACAAATGAAAAACTGTTTTTT. Translating gives CASSLLDRTNEKLFF. The V gene is TRBV28, the J gene TRBJ1-4, with 7 nucleotides matching TRBD1. The CDR3 runs to 15 residues. The J segment lost 5 bases and the V segment lost 1 base, leaving 4 bases of the junction unmatched. Germline V gene lookup returns CDR1 MDHEN and CDR2 SYDVKM.

The chain is built from TRBV27 and TRBJ1-3, with D unresolved. Trimming pared 6 bases from V and 5 bases from J, leaving 11 bases between. In germline, CDR1 is MNHEY, CDR2 SMNVEV (reference sequence). This CDR3 is 13 amino acids long. CDR3 loop: CASRPGLRNTIYF. In nucleotides, the CDR3 is TGTGCCAGCAGGCCAGGACTGCGAAACACCATATATTTT.

The chain recombines TRBV19 with TRBJ1-1; 7 positions agree with TRBD1. The ends lost 5 bases at V and 1 base at J; junction bases unmatched: 4. Per the germline V gene, CDR1 is LNHDA and CDR2 is SQIVND (reference sequence). The CDR3 is 14 amino acids. CDR3 amino acids: CASSWTGPNTEAFF. CDR3 DNA: TGTGCCAGTAGTTGGACAGGACCGAACACTGAAGCTTTCTTT.

The V and J genes are TRBV4-2 and TRBJ1-4; TRBD1 matches at 11 bases. Trimming cost V 1 base and J 6 bases; bases outside gene matches: 4. From germline, CDR1 is LGHNA and CDR2 YNFKEQ. The CDR3 extends over 16 amino acids. CDR3 sequence (DNA): TGTGCCAGCAGCCAAGGGTCGGGACAGGGGGATGAAAAACTGTTTTTT. This encodes CASSQGSGQGDEKLFF.

This clone has only a few counts. The chain couples TRBV4-2 to TRBJ1-4; D possibly corresponds to TRBD1 (5 bases). The CDR3 is 15 residues long. V shed 5 bases and J shed 8 bases, with 18 bases lying between them. Germline V gene data show CDR1 as LGHNA and CDR2 as YNFKEQ. The chain's CDR3 is CASSEGRDFIEKLFF. DNA for the CDR3: TGTGCCAGCAGCGAGGGGCGGGATTTTATCGAAAAACTGTTTTTT.

A few counts support this clone. This chain links TRBV5-4 with TRBJ1-2; D not resolved. Germline loops: CDR1 SGHNT, CDR2 YYREEE (reference sequence). CDR3 size: 11 residues. V lost 5 bases to trimming and J lost 2 bases, with 4 bases between them. CDR3 nucleotide sequence: TGTGCCAGCAGATCGAACTATGGCTACACCTTC. This encodes CASRSNYGYTF.

V is TRBV7-2 and J is TRBJ1-1; D unclear. This CDR3 has 13 amino acids. The V and J ends lost 5 bases and 0 bases respectively, with 7 bases between them. The germline CDR1 and CDR2 sequences are SGHTA and FQGNSA. The CDR3 region is CASSDYLNTEAFF. CDR3 coding DNA: TGTGCCAGCAGCGACTATTTGAACACTGAAGCTTTCTTT.

The V and J genes are TRBV7-2 and TRBJ2-2, with 8 bases that match TRBD1. Germline V CDR1 and CDR2: SGHTA, FQGNSA. V dropped 5 bases and J dropped 1; count of bases not matched to a gene: 6. CDR3 length: 16 amino acids. The CDR3 reads CASSTYRGMNTGELFF. The CDR3 DNA reads as TGTGCCAGCAGCACATACAGGGGGATGAACACCGGGGAGCTGTTTTTT. Full variable domain (rest looked up from reference TRBV7-2 and TRBJ2-2): GAGVSQSPSNKVTEKGKDVELRCDPISGHTALYWYRQSLGQGLEFLIYFQGNSAPDKSGLPSDRFSAERTGGSVSTLTIQRTQQEDSAVYLCASSTYRGMNTGELFFGEGSRLTVL.

The chain recombines TRBV30 with TRBJ1-5; D possibly corresponds to TRBD1 (6 bases). V was trimmed by 3 bases and J by 3 bases, leaving 18 bases between them. The germline V gene encodes CDR1 GTSNPN and CDR2 SVGIG (reference sequence). This CDR3 has 16 residues. The DNA for the CDR3 is TGTGCCTGGAGCGGCAGGGGACGGACGGTCAATCAGCCCCAGCATTTT. Translated, it gives CAWSGRGRTVNQPQHF.